A selection of T cell receptor beta chains follows, all from one sample in a study of blood T cells in healthy people across ages. One entry per CDR3 protein, called by TCRdb with MiXCR from the 5' RACE reads. The sample has 1.2 million to 1.5 million distinct CDR3 sequences; around 39% are singletons. The material sequenced was blood. The receptors here all came from a woman aged 18-29 years in good health. Both conserved end residues are part of each CDR3. The order of the fields is clone size, J gene, V gene, D gene, CDR3 protein, CDR3 DNA. A D gene is named only where the DNA matches it firmly. Clone size, where shown, is once, few, many, or a class for clones that have expanded.

- TRBJ2-5 TRBV29-1 TRBD2 CSVVGTSGSETQYF TGCAGCGTTGTCGGGACTAGCGGGAGTGAGACCCAGTACTTC
many TRBJ1-1 TRBV20-1 - CSARTGNTEAFF TGCAGTGCTAGGACGGGGAACACTGAAGCTTTCTTT
- TRBJ2-7 TRBV7-2 - CASSLAEGRRQYEQYF TGTGCCAGCAGCTTAGCCGAGGGTAGGAGGCAATACGAGCAGTACTTC
few TRBJ2-1 TRBV7-3 - CASSLTAPSSYNEQFF TGTGCCAGCAGCTTAACGGCCCCGAGCTCCTACAATGAGCAGTTCTTC
few TRBJ2-1 TRBV20-1 TRBD1 CSAPDRGRNEQFF TGCAGTGCTCCGGACAGGGGAAGGAATGAGCAGTTCTTC
few TRBJ2-1 TRBV5-1 TRBD2 CASSSQLAGEYNEQFF TGCGCCAGCAGCTCACAACTAGCGGGAGAGTACAATGAGCAGTTCTTC
few TRBJ1-2 TRBV29-1 - CSLDRSNGYTF TGCAGCCTCGACAGGTCCAACGGCTACACCTTC
- TRBJ2-7 TRBV20-1 - CSARDGGGPYEQYF TGCAGTGCTAGAGATGGGGGCGGCCCCTACGAGCAGTACTTC
- TRBJ1-4 TRBV6-1 - CASRGSLELKLFF TGTGCCAGCAGGGGGTCCCTGGAATTGAAACTGTTTTTT
few TRBJ2-7 TRBV6-1 - CASSERGKSGNIFYEQYF TGTGCCAGCAGTGAAAGGGGGAAATCGGGTAACATCTTCTACGAGCAGTACTTC
- TRBJ2-1 TRBV3-1 - CASSPSLGPPPYNEQFF TGTGCCAGCAGCCCGTCCCTGGGTCCGCCCCCCTACAATGAGCAGTTCTTC
- TRBJ1-2 TRBV25-1 - CASSVSGGGPANYGYTF TGTGCCAGCTCCGTTAGCGGGGGCGGGCCCGCTAACTATGGCTACACCTTC